The rows below give T cell receptor beta chains drawn from one sample of a study of blood T cell repertoires in COVID-19. The protocol was immunoSEQ multiplex PCR, while the TCRdb copy is restricted to in-frame clones and leaves out a portion. The sample records about 200,000 clones, 85% to 90% being singletons. The source material was PBMCs or T cells enriched from blood (not recorded which). These receptors all come from a man aged 25 to 40 who had recovered from COVID-19. CDR3s include the opening cysteine and the closing phenylalanine or tryptophan. The D gene is left open where the match is weak. Expanded clones get a size class; other rows say once, few or many, or leave the size out.

>NA|TRBJ1-4|NA|TRBV3-1/TRBV3-2
CASSPLDTANEKLFF
TGTGCCAGCAGCCCACTGGATACAGCTAATGAAAAACTGTTTTTT
>NA|TRBJ1-1|NA|TRBV7-6
CASSLTGRRNTEAFF
TGTGCCAGCAGCTTAACAGGGAGAAGAAATACTGAAGCTTTCTTT
>TRBD2|TRBJ2-3|NA|TRBV19
CASSLRLAESTDTQYF
TGTGCCAGTAGCCTCCGACTAGCGGAGAGCACAGATACGCAGTATTTT
>NA|TRBJ1-1|NA|TRBV7-8
CASSLAGWTEAFF
TGTGCCAGCAGCTTAGCCGGGTGGACTGAAGCTTTCTTT
>NA|TRBJ2-2|NA|TRBV5-1
CASRERDTGELFF
TGCGCCAGCAGGGAGCGGGACACCGGGGAGCTGTTTTTT
>NA|TRBJ1-2|NA|TRBV19
CASSLTQGGYTF
TGTGCCAGTAGTCTGACCCAGGGTGGCTACACCTTC
>NA|TRBJ1-1|NA|TRBV9
CASSVEGQGSTEAFF
TGTGCCAGCAGCGTAGAAGGGCAGGGAAGTACTGAAGCTTTCTTT
>NA|TRBJ1-2|NA|TRBV9
CASSVDPLAYGYTF
TGTGCCAGCAGCGTAGATCCCTTAGCCTATGGCTACACCTTC
>TRBD1|TRBJ1-2|NA|TRBV2
CASKSGQGNYGYTF
TGTGCCAGCAAATCAGGACAGGGAAACTATGGCTACACCTTC
>NA|TRBJ1-1|NA|TRBV29-1
CSALPGGTEAFF
TGCAGCGCTCTACCGGGTGGGACTGAAGCTTTCTTT
>TRBD1|TRBJ2-5|once|TRBV24-1
CATSDFTAGGETQYF
TGTGCCACCAGTGATTTTACGGCAGGGGGAGAGACCCAGTACTTC
>NA|TRBJ1-5|NA|TRBV19
CASSTGYNQPQHF
TGTGCCAGTAGTACAGGGTACAATCAGCCCCAGCATTTT
>NA|TRBJ2-1|NA|TRBV28
CASSFGRINRVKNEQFF
TGTGCCAGCAGTTTTGGAAGAATTAACAGGGTGAAGAATGAGCAGTTCTTC
>TRBD1|TRBJ2-7|NA|TRBV5-4
CASSVMRTGTYEQYF
TGTGCCAGCAGCGTCATGAGGACAGGGACCTACGAGCAGTACTTC
>NA|TRBJ1-3|NA|TRBV30
CAWSVIQGSGNTIYF
TGTGCCTGGAGTGTTATACAGGGCTCTGGAAACACCATATATTTT
>NA|TRBJ2-3|NA|TRBV10-3
CAISETDRNTDTQYF
TGTGCCATCAGTGAGACAGACAGAAACACAGATACGCAGTATTTT
>NA|TRBJ2-3|NA|TRBV27
CASSRLAKTSTDTQYF
TGTGCCAGCAGTAGGCTAGCGAAAACTAGCACAGATACGCAGTATTTT
>NA|TRBJ2-1|once|TRBV9
CASSVVPGAEGEQFF
TGTGCCAGCAGCGTAGTGCCAGGAGCGGAGGGTGAGCAGTTCTTC
>NA|TRBJ2-6|NA|TRBV6-5
CASREYSGANVLTF
TGTGCCAGCAGAGAGTACTCTGGGGCCAACGTCCTGACTTTC
>TRBD2|TRBJ2-1|NA|TRBV28
CATTPTSGYLDEQFF
TGTGCCACCACCCCCACTAGCGGCTATTTGGATGAGCAGTTCTTC
>NA|TRBJ1-2|NA|TRBV29-1
CSVDGRDYGYTF
TGCAGCGTTGACGGCAGGGACTATGGCTACACCTTC
>TRBD1|TRBJ1-1|few|TRBV19
CASSIDRFRDRVRMNTEAFF
TGTGCCAGTAGTATAGACCGATTCCGGGACAGGGTACGGATGAACACTGAAGCTTTCTTT
>NA|TRBJ2-7|NA|TRBV4-3
CASSQDLTEWQYF
TGCGCCAGCAGCCAAGATCTGACGGAGTGGCAGTACTTC
>NA|TRBJ2-1|NA|TRBV20-1
CSASGFSGTSSYNEQFF
TGCAGTGCTAGTGGGTTTAGCGGAACAAGCTCCTACAATGAGCAGTTCTTC
>TRBD2|TRBJ2-7|NA|TRBV18
CASSPTGGPYEQYF
TGTGCCAGCTCACCAACGGGAGGTCCCTACGAGCAGTACTTC
>NA|TRBJ1-2|few|TRBV7-9
CASSLPGQTIYGYTF
TGTGCCAGCAGCTTACCAGGACAGACCATCTATGGCTACACCTTC